This TCR beta chain was profiled in a study of technical replicates of blood from a handful of donors. This clone has just one count. Profiled with immunoSEQ multiplex PCR; TCRdb holds only in-frame clones, not every one. The sample includes some 78,000 clones, 93% of them seen just once. The germline V and J ends were trimmed by 8 bases and 4 bases, with 11 bases remaining between them. This CDR3 has 12 residues. Germline V gene sequence: CDR1 MDHEN, CDR2 SYDVKM. The rearrangement joins TRBV28 to TRBJ1-2; maybe TRBD1 (6 bases). Sequenced sample: T cells isolated from PBMCs. The clonotype was recovered from a human donor in good health. DNA of the CDR3: TGTGCCAGCGAGGGGACAATCTATGGCTACACCTTC. It is translated as CASEGTIYGYTF.